These T cell receptor beta chains were read from a single sample in a study of beta chain features in type 1 diabetes. Generated by immunoSEQ multiplex PCR, the TCRdb table keeps only in-frame clones and is missing some. The table records 600,000 to 650,000 clones, roughly a sixth of them present only once. The material sequenced was naive CD4+ T cells from blood. These receptors were obtained from a man younger than 35 in good health. Each CDR3 is given with its conserved first and last residue. D genes are given only for firm matches. Clone size is not always given. Where it is, it says once, few, many or a class for expanded clones.

j_call d_call v_call clone_size cdr3_aa cdr3_nt
TRBJ1-1 . TRBV29-1 few CSVEAGPNTEAFF TGCAGCGTTGAGGCAGGCCCGAACACTGAAGCTTTCTTT
TRBJ2-5 . TRBV7-2 few CASSSYRKETQYF TGTGCCAGCAGCAGCTACAGGAAAGAGACCCAGTACTTC
TRBJ2-5 . TRBV19 . CASSFGSRETQYF TGTGCCAGTAGTTTCGGCAGCCGGGAGACCCAGTACTTC
TRBJ2-1 . TRBV9 few CASSVANGNEQFF TGTGCCAGCAGCGTAGCAAATGGCAATGAGCAGTTCTTC
TRBJ2-1 TRBD1 TRBV6-4 . CASSDLPRTGSSYNEQFF TGTGCCAGCAGTGACCTCCCTAGGACAGGTAGCTCCTACAATGAGCAGTTCTTC
TRBJ2-1 . TRBV15 . CATSSRTQGASYNEQFF TGTGCCACCAGCAGCCGTACCCAGGGAGCCTCCTACAATGAGCAGTTCTTC
TRBJ2-5 TRBD1 TRBV6-1 few CASSARQGLQETQYF TGTGCCAGCAGTGCGCGACAGGGCCTCCAAGAGACCCAGTACTTC
TRBJ1-2 . TRBV28 few CASSFGQDYGYTF TGTGCCAGCAGTTTTGGGCAGGACTATGGCTACACCTTC
TRBJ1-2 . TRBV12-5 few CASGLVLTRGDPYGYTF TGTGCTAGTGGTTTGGTACTTACCCGAGGCGATCCCTATGGCTACACCTTC
TRBJ1-1 TRBD1 TRBV28 . CASSSWDRGSLNTEAFF TGTGCCAGCAGTTCCTGGGACAGGGGTTCCCTGAACACTGAAGCTTTCTTT
TRBJ2-5 TRBD1 TRBV11-2 . CASSRTGKVNQYF TGTGCCAGCAGCCGGACAGGGAAAGTTAACCAGTACTTC
TRBJ1-6 TRBD1 TRBV7-2 . CASSFRTGYNSPLHF TGTGCCAGCAGCTTCAGGACAGGGTACAATTCACCCCTCCACTTT
TRBJ1-1 TRBD1 TRBV4-1 . CASSRQGGFLSTEAFF TGCGCCAGCAGTAGACAGGGCGGATTCCTGAGTACTGAAGCTTTCTTT
TRBJ2-1 . TRBV5-1 . CASRGAGSYNEQFF TGCGCCAGCAGAGGCGCGGGCTCCTACAATGAGCAGTTCTTC
TRBJ2-3 . TRBV5-6 many CASSSTTDTQYF TGTGCCAGCAGCTCCACCACAGATACGCAGTATTTT
TRBJ2-7 TRBD1 TRBV28 . CASRDSNYEQYF TGTGCCAGCCGGGACAGCAACTACGAGCAGTACTTC
TRBJ2-1 . TRBV5-4 few CAIPGAYNEQFF TGTGCCATCCCTGGAGCCTACAATGAGCAGTTCTTC
TRBJ1-4 . TRBV4-1 . CASSLSPSPNEKLFF TGCGCCAGCAGCCTTTCACCGTCCCCTAATGAAAAACTGTTTTTT
TRBJ2-3 TRBD2 TRBV7-2 . CASSSRTSGGAGADTQYF TGTGCCAGCAGCTCGCGGACTAGCGGGGGGGCGGGCGCAGATACGCAGTATTTT
TRBJ2-1 . TRBV9 . CASSVSPQRGGPNEQFF TGTGCCAGCAGCGTATCCCCACAGCGTGGGGGCCCCAATGAGCAGTTCTTC
TRBJ2-2 . TRBV4-1 few CASSQVPGAETGELFF TGCGCCAGCAGCCAAGTGCCCGGGGCGGAAACCGGGGAGCTGTTTTTT
TRBJ1-2 . TRBV5-1 few CASTAVGHAGYTF TGCGCCAGCACTGCGGTGGGACATGCTGGCTACACCTTC
TRBJ2-1 . TRBV5-4 few CASSAMTVSGGNEQFF TGTGCCAGCAGCGCCATGACAGTCAGTGGCGGAAATGAGCAGTTCTTC